This passage covers 32 T cell receptor beta chains from one sample sequenced in a study of cytomegalovirus exposure and HLA in healthy donors. Sequencing was performed with immunoSEQ multiplex PCR; in TCRdb, only in-frame clones are kept and a portion is missing. The sample shows around 61,000 clones, about 91% of them seen only once. The sample comprised PBMCs. The receptor set was obtained from a man aged 18 to 29 in good health and CMV-seropositive.

V usage is TRBV19 and J usage is TRBJ2-3; no firm D call. Trimming pared 3 bases from V and 6 bases from J, leaving 7 bases between. In germline, CDR1 is LNHDA, CDR2 SQIVND (reference sequence). This CDR3 region has 12 residues. The CDR3 loop reads CASSIGPDTQYF. The DNA of the CDR3 is TGTGCCAGTAGTATTGGCCCTGATACGCAGTATTTT.

The CDR3 is CASSIGWGRAFSEQFF. In nucleotides, the CDR3 is TGTGCCAGTAGTATAGGTTGGGGGAGGGCCTTTAGTGAGCAGTTCTTC. This sequence joins TRBV19 and TRBJ2-1; 7 positions agree with TRBD2. The V segment lost 1 base and the J segment 9 bases; nucleotides outside the gene matches: 12. This CDR3 is built from 16 residues. From germline, CDR1 is LNHDA and CDR2 SQIVND (reference sequence). Using reference TRBV19 and TRBJ2-1 for the parts outside the CDR3, the full variable domain is DGGITQSPKYLFRKEGQNVTLSCEQNLNHDAMYWYRQDPGQGLRLIYYSQIVNDFQKGDIAEGYSVSREKKESFPLTVTSAQKNPTAFYLCASSIGWGRAFSEQFFGPGTRLTVL.

The chain uses TRBV18 and TRBJ2-2; 10 bases align to TRBD2. This CDR3 spans 17 amino acids. CDR1 and CDR2 from the germline V gene are KGHSH and LQKENI. The junction had 7 bases not matched to a gene; V was cut back by 4 bases and J by 2 bases. DNA for the CDR3: TGTGCCAGCTCACTTAGCGGGAGGTCGAGAAACACCGGGGAGCTGTTTTTT. This gives the protein CASSLSGRSRNTGELFF.

The chain combines TRBV6-6 with TRBJ1-5; tentative D call: TRBD1 (6 bases). This CDR3 comprises 15 residues. CDR1 is MNHNY, CDR2 SVGAGI, per germline (reference sequence). Trimming took off 0 bases at V and 9 bases at J, with 15 bases between the two ends. CDR3 protein: CASSYSNRGQGPQHF. The CDR3 region has the DNA TGTGCCAGCAGTTACTCGAACCGGGGACAAGGGCCCCAGCATTTT.

This sequence joins TRBV7-2 and TRBJ2-5, with D perhaps TRBD2 (5 bases). With 2 bases removed from V and 5 bases from J, the gap between germline ends came to 18 bases. The CDR3 consists of 16 residues. CDR1 is SGHTA and CDR2 is FQGNSA in the germline V gene. This chain's CDR3 is CASSLLGRVREETQYF. In DNA form, the CDR3 reads TGTGCCAGCAGCTTACTCGGAAGGGTAAGGGAGGAGACCCAGTACTTC.

CDR3 loop: CASRLLPEATGYGYTF. The DNA of the CDR3 is TGTGCCAGCAGACTCCTACCTGAGGCCACGGGCTATGGCTACACCTTC. This rearrangement joins TRBV5-6 to TRBJ1-2; D remains unclear. Germline CDR1 SGHDT, CDR2 YYEEEE. This CDR3 spans 16 amino acids. V gave up 5 bases and J gave up 4 bases, with 21 bases separating them.

This chain uses TRBV9 with TRBJ2-7, with TRBD2 identical over 7 bases. Germline V gene lookup returns CDR1 SGDLS and CDR2 YYNGEE. V lost 4 bases, J lost 9 bases, and 10 bases stayed unmatched. This CDR3 is built from 13 residues. CDR3 in amino acids: CASSFETPGGQYF. The CDR3 DNA reads TGTGCCAGCAGCTTCGAGACTCCGGGGGGGCAGTACTTC.

The chain employs TRBV7-6 and TRBJ2-7; 9 bases line up with TRBD2. Losses at the gene ends were 5 bases for V and 7 bases for J; bases not matched to a gene: 12. The CDR3 consists of 15 residues. CDR1 is SGHVS, CDR2 FNYEAQ, per germline. The CDR3: CASSRLAGSLGEQYF. For the CDR3, the DNA is TGTGCCAGCAGCCGCCTAGCGGGGAGTTTGGGGGAGCAGTACTTC.

This clone is a singleton in its sample. CDR3 sequence: CASSLIYGGIYNEQFF. The CDR3, as DNA: TGCGCCAGCAGCCTGATTTATGGGGGGATCTACAATGAGCAGTTCTTC. The V call is TRBV5-1, the J call TRBJ2-1, with a possible D match to TRBD2 (6 bases). The CDR3 totals 16 residues. The germline V gene has CDR1 SGHRS and CDR2 YFSETQ. Trimming shortened V by 4 bases and J by 3 bases, and 17 bases separated the two germline ends.

This rearrangement joins TRBV10-2 to TRBJ1-1; 7 bases are shared with TRBD1. Germline values: CDR1 WSHSY, CDR2 SAAADI. With 6 bases clipped from V and 0 bases from J, the junction kept 10 bases outside the gene matches. CDR3 length equals 16 residues. For the CDR3, the DNA is TGCGCCAGCAGGGACCTACAGGGGCTCCTGAACACTGAAGCTTTCTTT. This translates into CASRDLQGLLNTEAFF.

This sequence joins TRBV6-1 and TRBJ2-7, with 8 bases identical to TRBD2. In germline, CDR1 is MNHNS, CDR2 SASEGT. The CDR3 consists of 13 residues. With V trimmed by 8 bases and J by 5 bases, 8 bases remained unmatched. CDR3: CASRPPAGDEQYF. The CDR3 coding sequence is TGTGCCAGCCGGCCCCCAGCGGGAGACGAGCAGTACTTC.

CDR3 nucleotide sequence: TGCGCCAGCAGCTCCCCCGCTAGCGTTGAGACCCAGTACTTC. It encodes CASSSPASVETQYF. The V call is TRBV5-1, the J call TRBJ2-5; D is possibly TRBD2 (6 bases). The germline V gene encodes CDR1 SGHRS and CDR2 YFSETQ. Between the trimmed V and J ends, which lost 3 bases and 5 bases, there was a span of 14 bases. CDR3 length equals 14 residues.

This chain connects TRBV20-1 to TRBJ1-1; no clear D. The length of the CDR3 is 11 residues. V lost 1 base and J lost 13, with 13 bases in between. CDR1 DFQATT and CDR2 SNEGSKA come from the germline V gene (reference sequence). The CDR3 nucleotides read TGCAGTGCTAGAGTCCGTGGCGAGGGTTTCTTT. This sequence encodes CSARVRGEGFF.

This clone has only one observation. The genes are TRBV19 and TRBJ1-2, with a tentative D call TRBD1 (5 bases). Germline assignment: CDR1 LNHDA and CDR2 SQIVND (reference sequence). Trimming pared 5 bases from V and 4 bases from J, leaving 14 bases between. The CDR3 length is 14 residues. Here the CDR3 reads CASSPLGQGYGYTF. The CDR3 coding sequence is TGTGCCAGTAGTCCCCTTGGGCAGGGCTATGGCTACACCTTC.

The chain links TRBV19 to TRBJ2-3, with 7 bases matching TRBD1. This CDR3 is built from 15 residues. Trimming removed 7 bases from V and 0 bases from J; junction bases left unmatched: 7. Per the germline V gene, CDR1 is LNHDA and CDR2 is SQIVND (reference sequence). CDR3 sequence reads: CASTQTGSSTDTQYF. The CDR3 DNA reads as TGTGCCAGTACCCAGACAGGGTCTAGCACAGATACGCAGTATTTT. Drawing the rest from reference TRBV19 and TRBJ2-3, the complete variable domain is DGGITQSPKYLFRKEGQNVTLSCEQNLNHDAMYWYRQDPGQGLRLIYYSQIVNDFQKGDIAEGYSVSREKKESFPLTVTSAQKNPTAFYLCASTQTGSSTDTQYFGPGTRLTVL.

The rearrangement joins TRBV20-1 to TRBJ1-2, with unresolved D. The germline CDR1 and CDR2 sequences are DFQATT and SNEGSKA (reference sequence). The CDR3 contains 10 residues. V gave up 5 bases and J gave up 6 bases, with 7 bases separating them. As DNA, the CDR3 is TGCAGTGCTCAGAATGATGGCTACACCTTC. It translates to CSAQNDGYTF.

The chain joins TRBV2 to TRBJ2-7; 11 nucleotides match TRBD2. Germline V CDR1 and CDR2: SNHLY, FYNNEI. The length of the CDR3 is 14 residues. V was clipped by 3 bases and J by 3 bases; unmatched bases: 1. This CDR3 reads CASSDTSGSYEQYF. CDR3 nucleotides: TGTGCCAGCAGTGATACTAGCGGGAGCTACGAGCAGTACTTC. Full variable domain (rest looked up from reference TRBV2 and TRBJ2-7): EPEVTQTPSHQVTQMGQEVILRCVPISNHLYFYWYRQILGQKVEFLVSFYNNEISEKSEIFDDQFSVERPDGSNFTLKIRSTKLEDSAMYFCASSDTSGSYEQYFGPGTRLTVT.

V usage is TRBV6-5 and J usage is TRBJ2-7; 8 nucleotides line up with TRBD1. This CDR3 contains 13 residues. Germline CDR1 and CDR2: MNHEY and SVGAGI. Trimming cost V 5 bases and J 5 bases; bases outside gene matches: 5. Here the CDR3 DNA reads TGTGCCAGCAGTGCGGTACAGGGGGACGAGCAGTACTTC. As protein: CASSAVQGDEQYF.

The J gene is TRBJ2-2, the V gene TRBV19; 12 nucleotides align to TRBD1. V shed 7 bases and J 4 bases; nucleotides not matched to a gene: 7. CDR1 is LNHDA, CDR2 SQIVND, per germline (reference sequence). The CDR3 has 16 amino acids. This CDR3 reads CASKGTGGRSTGELFF. CDR3 in DNA: TGTGCCAGTAAGGGGACAGGGGGCCGGAGCACCGGGGAGCTGTTTTTT.

This chain connects TRBV29-1 to TRBJ2-2, with a weak D call TRBD2 (7 bases). V gave up 0 bases and J gave up 4 bases, with 12 bases separating them. The CDR3 has 15 residues. Germline V gives CDR1 SQVTM, CDR2 ANQGSEA. In DNA form, the CDR3 reads TGCAGCGTTGAAGATCGGGGGGCTTCCACCGGGGAGCTGTTTTTT. It translates to CSVEDRGASTGELFF.

The chain employs TRBV2 and TRBJ2-2; 10 bases match TRBD1. CDR3 length equals 14 residues. The V gene's germline CDR1 is SNHLY and CDR2 FYNNEI. V lost 9 bases and J lost 7; bases outside the gene matches: 8. CDR3 amino acids: CASRQGAIGGELFF. The CDR3 DNA is TGTGCCAGTCGACAGGGGGCAATTGGCGGGGAGCTGTTTTTT.

V gene TRBV5-4 combines with J gene TRBJ1-3, with a weak D call TRBD1 (6 bases). Trimming stripped 1 base from V and 3 bases from J, with 14 bases between. The V gene's germline CDR1 is SGHNT and CDR2 YYREEE (reference sequence). The CDR3 contains 16 residues. The CDR3 loop is CASSLIGGQGGNTIYF. CDR3 sequence (DNA): TGTGCCAGCAGCTTGATCGGGGGGCAGGGTGGAAACACCATATATTTT.

This sequence joins TRBV6-1 and TRBJ1-1; the D gene is possibly TRBD1 (6 bases). The germline V gene encodes CDR1 MNHNS and CDR2 SASEGT. The CDR3 covers 13 residues. Trimming removed 11 bases from V and 4 bases from J, with 17 bases in between. This chain's CDR3 is CAGSSGDRTEAFF. The CDR3 bases are TGTGCCGGATCCTCAGGGGACCGCACTGAAGCTTTCTTT.

The V and J genes are TRBV21-1 and TRBJ2-7; the D segment call TRBD1 is taken from the table without a DNA check. TRBV21-1 is listed as a pseudogene. This CDR3 has 14 amino acids. The CDR3 here is CASSIEKGTYEQYF. The DNA for the CDR3 is TGTGCCAGCAGCATCGAGAAGGGGACCTACGAGCAGTACTTC.

The chain carries TRBV15 and TRBJ1-5; possibly TRBD1 for D (5 bases). This CDR3 has 14 residues. The ends were cut back, 4 bases at V and 8 bases at J, with 15 bases in the middle. Germline V gene sequence: CDR1 LNHNV, CDR2 YYDKDF (reference sequence). CDR3 nucleotide sequence: TGTGCCACCAGCATGGGAGGGGAGACCGAGCCCCAGCATTTT. Its protein is CATSMGGETEPQHF.

The V and J genes are TRBV7-9 and TRBJ2-1; D is perhaps TRBD1 (5 bases). V was cut by 1 base and J by 15 bases, with 19 bases left in between. The CDR3 spans 14 residues. Germline-derived CDR1 and CDR2 are SEHNR and FQNEAQ (reference sequence). The CDR3 bases are TGTGCCAGCAGCTTAGATCCCCCTCCCAGGGTATGGTTCTTC. Translated: CASSLDPPPRVWFF.

This clone has only a few counts. V is TRBV19 and J is TRBJ2-1, with TRBD2 matching 12 bases. Germline CDR1 LNHDA, CDR2 SQIVND (reference sequence). The CDR3 consists of 19 residues. Trimming took 5 bases from V and 6 from J; bases not matched to a gene: 17. Here the CDR3 reads CASSVGLAGTRIRSNEQFF. In nucleotides, the CDR3 is TGTGCCAGTAGTGTGGGACTAGCGGGCACCAGAATACGGAGCAATGAGCAGTTCTTC.

The gene calls are TRBV5-6 and TRBJ2-1; 7 bases match TRBD1. The CDR3 contains 15 residues. The V gene's germline CDR1 is SGHDT and CDR2 YYEEEE. V trimming: 4 bases; J trimming: 6 bases; junction bases outside the gene matches: 10. In DNA form, the CDR3 reads TGTGCCAGCAGCCTAGCCGGGACAGCGAGCAATGAGCAGTTCTTC. It codes for CASSLAGTASNEQFF.

The V and J genes are TRBV5-6 and TRBJ1-1, with D unresolved. This CDR3 comprises 14 residues. Germline values: CDR1 SGHDT, CDR2 YYEEEE. Trimming removed 7 bases from V and 4 bases from J, with 17 bases in between. Written as DNA, the CDR3 is TGTGCCAGCTGCTCAGGCGCCAGACCCACTGAAGCTTTCTTT. Its translation: CASCSGARPTEAFF.

The chain is built from TRBV9 and TRBJ2-1; 14 bases are shared with TRBD2. Germline V gene data show CDR1 as SGDLS and CDR2 as YYNGEE. This CDR3 spans 14 amino acids. J lost 8 bases, V lost 7 bases, and 5 bases had no gene match. CDR3 sequence: CASGGLAGGHEQFF. The CDR3, as DNA: TGTGCCAGCGGCGGACTAGCGGGAGGTCATGAGCAGTTCTTC.

J is TRBJ2-5 and V is TRBV5-1; 9 nucleotides match TRBD2. The CDR3 is made up of 16 amino acids. J gave up 1 base and V 4 bases, and 8 bases lay outside the gene matches. The V gene's germline CDR1 is SGHRS and CDR2 YFSETQ. This chain's CDR3 is CASSPRVTSGQETQYF. In nucleotides, the CDR3 is TGCGCCAGCAGCCCCCGGGTGACTAGCGGCCAAGAGACCCAGTACTTC.

The genes are TRBV14 and TRBJ2-2; the match to TRBD1 covers 8 bases. The V and J ends lost 4 bases and 7 bases, in that order; junction bases with no gene match: 5. The CDR3 has 14 residues. The germline gives CDR1 SGHDN, CDR2 FVKESK. CDR3 in amino acids: CASSPWTGIGELFF. The CDR3 coding sequence is TGTGCCAGCAGCCCCTGGACAGGGATCGGGGAGCTGTTTTTT. Drawing the rest from reference TRBV14 and TRBJ2-2, the complete variable domain is EAGVTQFPSHSVIEKGQTVTLRCDPISGHDNLYWYRRVMGKEIKFLLHFVKESKQDESGMPNNRFLAERTGGTYSTLKVQPAELEDSGVYFCASSPWTGIGELFFGEGSRLTVL.